This TCR beta chain was recovered during a study of cytomegalovirus exposure and HLA in healthy donors. The PCR was carried out with 60 Vbeta primers and 13 Jbeta primers. Assay used: immunoSEQ multiplex PCR; TCRdb lists only in-frame clones, some missing. The table shows 100,000 to 150,000 clones, with around three quarters occurring only once. The CDR3 covers 19 residues. The germline V gene encodes CDR1 SGHDN and CDR2 FVKESK. V lost 2 bases to trimming and J lost 0 bases; unmatched junction nucleotides: 12. The chain combines TRBV14 with TRBJ2-1, with TRBD2 matching 8 bases. The sample was PBMCs. The receptor was isolated from a man aged 45-65 years in good health and CMV-seropositive. The CDR3 protein is CASSQPVSGGPSSYNEQFF. CDR3 bases: TGTGCCAGCAGCCAACCTGTCAGCGGGGGCCCAAGCTCCTACAATGAGCAGTTCTTC.